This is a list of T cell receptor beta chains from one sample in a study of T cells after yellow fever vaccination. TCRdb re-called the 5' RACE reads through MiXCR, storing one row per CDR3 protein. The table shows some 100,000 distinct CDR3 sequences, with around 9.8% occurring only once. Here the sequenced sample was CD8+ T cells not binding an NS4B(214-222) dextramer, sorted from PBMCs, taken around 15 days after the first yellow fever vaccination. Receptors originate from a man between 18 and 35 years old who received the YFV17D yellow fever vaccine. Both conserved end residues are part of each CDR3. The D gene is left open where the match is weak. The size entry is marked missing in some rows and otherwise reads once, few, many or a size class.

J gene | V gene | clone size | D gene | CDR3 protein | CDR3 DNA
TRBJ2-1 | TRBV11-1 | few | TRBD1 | CASSFFRPPHLVTGAGWEQFF | TGTGCCAGCAGCTTTTTTCGTCCCCCCCATCTAGTGACAGGGGCAGGATGGGAGCAGTTCTTC
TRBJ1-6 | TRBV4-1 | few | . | CASSPYPGYDLGGTSPLHF | TGCGCCAGCAGCCCCTACCCAGGGTACGACTTAGGGGGAACTTCACCCCTCCACTTT
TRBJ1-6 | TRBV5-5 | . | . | CASSAGRRTENSPLHF | TGTGCCAGCAGCGCAGGACGTCGGACAGAAAATTCACCCCTCCACTTT
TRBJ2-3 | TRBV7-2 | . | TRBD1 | CASSTGQFSTDTQYF | TGTGCCAGCAGCACGGGACAGTTCAGCACAGATACGCAGTATTTT
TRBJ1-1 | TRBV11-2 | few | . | CASSLEVNTEAFF | TGTGCCAGCAGCTTGGAGGTGAACACTGAAGCTTTCTTT
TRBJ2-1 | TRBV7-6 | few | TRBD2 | CASSSTTGGRREQFF | TGTGCCAGCAGCTCTACGACCGGGGGGAGGCGAGAGCAGTTCTTC
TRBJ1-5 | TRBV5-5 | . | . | CASSLRQPQHF | TGTGCCAGCAGCTTGCGTCAGCCCCAGCATTTT
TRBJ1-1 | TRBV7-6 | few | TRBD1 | CASSFEGATEAFF | TGTGCCAGCAGCTTTGAGGGGGCGACTGAAGCTTTCTTT
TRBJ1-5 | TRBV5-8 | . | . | CASKGKSDQPQHF | TGTGCCAGCAAGGGAAAGAGTGATCAGCCCCAGCATTTT
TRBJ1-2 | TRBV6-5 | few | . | CASSYSSGESGYTF | TGTGCCAGCAGTTACTCGAGTGGGGAGAGTGGCTACACCTTC
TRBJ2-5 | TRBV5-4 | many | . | CASSLVEQETQYF | TGTGCCAGCAGCTTGGTGGAACAAGAGACCCAGTACTTC
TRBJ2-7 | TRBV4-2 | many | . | CASSQEYAPSLSYEQYF | TGTGCCAGCAGCCAAGAATACGCACCCTCTCTTTCCTACGAGCAGTACTTC
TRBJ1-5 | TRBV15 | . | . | CATSRDSPGDQPQHF | TGTGCCACCAGCAGAGATTCCCCAGGCGACCAGCCCCAGCATTTT
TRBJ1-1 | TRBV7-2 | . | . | CASSLTGLNTEAFF | TGTGCCAGCAGCTTAACAGGGTTGAACACTGAAGCTTTCTTT
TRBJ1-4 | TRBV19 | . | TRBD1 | CASTRTGTYEKLFF | TGTGCCAGTACCAGGACAGGGACGTATGAAAAACTGTTTTTT
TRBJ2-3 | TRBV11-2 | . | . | CASSLSPGALTDTQYF | TGTGCCAGCAGCCTGTCCCCGGGGGCCCTCACAGATACGCAGTATTTT
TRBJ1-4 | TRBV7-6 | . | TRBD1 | CASSLVGDAVGTDNEKLFF | TGTGCCAGCAGCTTAGTGGGTGATGCAGTCGGGACAGACAATGAAAAACTGTTTTTT
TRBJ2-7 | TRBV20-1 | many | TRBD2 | CSARSGGEDHEQYF | TGCAGTGCTAGGTCCGGGGGGGAGGATCACGAGCAGTACTTC
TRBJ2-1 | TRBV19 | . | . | CASSIGLSSYNEQFF | TGTGCCAGTAGTATAGGGCTGAGCTCCTACAATGAGCAGTTCTTC
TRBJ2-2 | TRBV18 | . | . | CASSPGQGHSINTGELFF | TGTGCCAGCTCACCAGGCCAGGGGCATTCGATCAACACCGGGGAGCTGTTTTTT
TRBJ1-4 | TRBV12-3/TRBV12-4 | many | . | CASTEGGAKLFF | TGTGCCAGCACCGAAGGGGGAGCAAAACTGTTTTTT
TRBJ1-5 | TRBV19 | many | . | CASRQRSLDSNQPQHF | TGTGCCAGTAGACAAAGGTCGTTAGATAGCAATCAGCCCCAGCATTTT
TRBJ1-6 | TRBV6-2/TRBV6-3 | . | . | CASSQTGLNSPLHF | TGTGCCAGCAGCCAGACAGGCCTTAATTCACCCCTCCACTTT
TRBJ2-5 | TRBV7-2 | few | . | CASSPYAGEAETQYF | TGTGCCAGCAGCCCCTACGCCGGGGAAGCGGAGACCCAGTACTTC
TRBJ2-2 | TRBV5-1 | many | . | CASSWTGGPGELFF | TGCGCCAGCAGCTGGACTGGGGGTCCCGGGGAGCTGTTTTTT
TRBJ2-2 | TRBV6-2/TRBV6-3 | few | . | CATEGAGELFF | TGTGCAACAGAGGGGGCCGGGGAGCTGTTTTTT
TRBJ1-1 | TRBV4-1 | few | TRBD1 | CASSEGGQPIEAFF | TGCGCCAGCAGCGAAGGGGGACAGCCCATTGAAGCTTTCTTT
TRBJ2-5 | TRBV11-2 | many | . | CASSFLEETQYF | TGTGCCAGCAGCTTCCTGGAAGAGACCCAGTACTTC
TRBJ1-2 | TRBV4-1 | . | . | CASSAGTPNYGYTF | TGCGCCAGCAGCGCCGGGACACCTAACTATGGCTACACCTTC
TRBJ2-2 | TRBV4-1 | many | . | CASSHIPGAGELFF | TGCGCCAGCAGCCACATACCGGGAGCCGGGGAGCTGTTTTTT
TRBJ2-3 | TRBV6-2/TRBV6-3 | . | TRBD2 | CASSYVTSGDTSTDTQYF | TGTGCCAGCAGTTACGTGACTAGCGGGGATACTAGCACAGATACGCAGTATTTT
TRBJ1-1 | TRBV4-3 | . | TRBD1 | CASSPLRTGGGGEAFF | TGCGCCAGCAGCCCCCTGAGAACAGGGGGCGGCGGTGAAGCTTTCTTT
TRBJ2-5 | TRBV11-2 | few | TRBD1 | CASSLGPGGQETQYF | TGTGCCAGCAGCTTAGGCCCAGGGGGACAAGAGACCCAGTACTTC
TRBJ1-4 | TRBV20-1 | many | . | CSARAQMNEKLFF | TGCAGTGCTAGGGCCCAGATGAATGAAAAACTGTTTTTT
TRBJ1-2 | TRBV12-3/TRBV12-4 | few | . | CASRWDSEGALYGYTF | TGTGCCAGCAGGTGGGATTCCGAAGGGGCTCTCTATGGCTACACCTTC
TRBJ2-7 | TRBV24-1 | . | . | CATRLISGSYEQYF | TGTGCCACCCGGTTGATTTCGGGGTCCTACGAGCAGTACTTC
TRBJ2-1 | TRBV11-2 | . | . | CASSLSDRLNEQFF | TGTGCCAGCAGCTTATCCGACAGGCTCAATGAGCAGTTCTTC
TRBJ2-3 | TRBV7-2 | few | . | CASSLNHWQDTDTQYF | TGTGCCAGCAGCTTAAATCATTGGCAGGACACAGATACGCAGTATTTT
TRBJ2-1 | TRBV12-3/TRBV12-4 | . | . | CASSLAGEPFNNEQFF | TGTGCCAGCAGTTTAGCGGGGGAGCCCTTTAACAATGAGCAGTTCTTC
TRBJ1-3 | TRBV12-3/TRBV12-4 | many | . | CASSRIGLSGNTIYF | TGTGCCAGCAGCCGAATTGGACTGTCGGGAAACACCATATATTTT
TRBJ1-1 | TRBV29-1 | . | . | CSVGVMNTEAFF | TGCAGCGTTGGTGTCATGAACACTGAAGCTTTCTTT
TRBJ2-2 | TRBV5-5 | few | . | CASSFVGPGELFF | TGTGCCAGCAGCTTTGTGGGCCCCGGGGAGCTGTTTTTT
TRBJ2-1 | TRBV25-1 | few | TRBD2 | CASSGTSGGTLLRVQFF | TGTGCCAGCAGTGGTACTAGCGGGGGGACTCTCCTAAGGGTACAGTTCTTC
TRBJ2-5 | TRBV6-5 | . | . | CASFSSSRGREGETQYF | TGTGCCAGCTTTTCCTCGTCTCGGGGGAGAGAGGGCGAGACCCAGTACTTC
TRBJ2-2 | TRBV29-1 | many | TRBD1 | CSVDTGARDTGELFF | TGCAGCGTAGACACAGGGGCCCGGGACACCGGGGAGCTGTTTTTT
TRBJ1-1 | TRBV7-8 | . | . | CASSIQGNTEAFF | TGTGCCAGCAGTATACAGGGGAACACTGAAGCTTTCTTT
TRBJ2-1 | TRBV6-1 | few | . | CASSGGGAYNEQFF | TGTGCCAGCAGTGGAGGAGGGGCCTACAATGAGCAGTTCTTC
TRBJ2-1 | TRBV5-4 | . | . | CASSRYLGEYNEQFF | TGTGCCAGCAGCCGGTACTTAGGGGAGTACAATGAGCAGTTCTTC
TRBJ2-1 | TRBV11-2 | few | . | CASSWTVGYNEQFF | TGTGCCAGCAGCTGGACGGTAGGGTACAATGAGCAGTTCTTC
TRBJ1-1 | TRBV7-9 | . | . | CASSLVGLVTEAFF | TGTGCCAGCAGCTTAGTGGGTTTGGTCACTGAAGCTTTCTTT
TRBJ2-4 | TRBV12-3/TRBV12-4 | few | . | CASTLMGPKNIQYF | TGTGCCAGCACCCTGATGGGGCCCAAAAACATTCAGTACTTC
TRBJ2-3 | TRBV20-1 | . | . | CSAGDARGGEGDTQYF | TGCAGTGCTGGAGACGCGCGTGGGGGCGAAGGAGATACGCAGTATTTT
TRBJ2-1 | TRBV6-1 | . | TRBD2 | CASNIAGGTYNEQFF | TGTGCCAGCAACATCGCGGGGGGTACCTACAATGAGCAGTTCTTC
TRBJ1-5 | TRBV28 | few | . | CASSWTDNQPQHF | TGTGCCAGCAGCTGGACTGATAATCAGCCCCAGCATTTT
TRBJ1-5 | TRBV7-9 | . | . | CASSPWGQPQHF | TGTGCCAGCAGCCCCTGGGGACAGCCCCAGCATTTT